The subject of this entry is one T cell receptor beta chain. What this receptor recognizes is not known. No much larger clone exists at a distance of one base, and base qualities are not known. TCRbeta CDR3 regions were amplified from genomic DNA by means of the immunoSEQ Assay, a bias-controlled multiplex PCR. Concerning the study's data processing: Within the assay, amplification of reference gene primers was used to estimate how many nucleated cells each sample contained. To quantify the absolute abundance of each unique TCRbeta CDR3 rearrangement, sequence reads were collapsed and filtered. Productive Simpson clonality was computed per sample as the square root of Simpson's diversity index over productive rearrangements. Sourced from immuneACCESS, this table was stored by TCRdb with only in-frame sequences that have V and J called. A share of the clones is absent; for the studies checked, an unresolved V gene accounts for under half, and the remainder has no known explanation. The V and J calls and clone size are taken from that table; D and trimming were inferred from the DNA. Across this sample there are approximately 350,000 clones, with under 85% seen only once. 5.1% of the sample is held by the ten biggest clonotypes.

This specimen comes from a study of blood T cell repertoires in COVID-19 (dated by TCRdb to the early 2020s). For the study in its entirety: Samples covering the acute and convalescent phases of COVID-19 were provided by collaborators in the United States, Italy and Spain. Subjects who had been exposed to COVID-19, were actively infected with it, or had recovered from it provided the deeply sampled blood TCRbeta repertoires that made up the dataset. The samples were drawn from the first 160 participants of the ongoing ImmuneRACE study and from 950 to 1,500 subjects provided by 6 global collaborators. The material from the prospective study consisted of cDNA or gDNA derived from T cells, B-cell-depleted T cells, or PBMCs. HLA class I and class II types, where available, came from metadata supplied by the sample provider rather than from assay-based typing. The repertoires were released in a freely available public database meant as a resource for research on the immune response to SARS-CoV-2. A de-identified subject ID, COVID-19 status, age in years and sex were almost always included in the sample metadata.

What the work shows at the level of the full study, not this receptor alone: Clinical and demographic metadata were provided uncurated, with the amount varying by source and participant.

Trimming takes 4 bases off V and 7 bases off J; junction bases not matched to a gene: 5. The CDR3 sequence holds 13 residues, the cysteine and phenylalanine included. Only the CDR3 DNA stays, 39 bases, in frame from base 1. For CDR1 and CDR2, the germline V gene (reference sequence) lists SGHNT and YYREEE. Enrolling through a virtual design, the prospective study's participants ranged in age from roughly 18 to 89 years and lived across about two dozen United States geographic areas. Cohort assignment in the prospective study relied on participant-reported clinical history from a screening survey and a study questionnaire. ImmuneRACE Cohort 3 recovered participants were defined by two consecutive negative NP/OP PCR tests, healthcare professional clearance, or symptom resolution. Mobile phlebotomists in the prospective study collected whole blood, serum and a nasopharyngeal or oropharyngeal swab from every participant. Prospective study participants could optionally give additional blood draws and questionnaires over a roughly 2-month period. Prospective study blood samples were shipped either frozen or at room temperature before DNA extraction.

The sequence links TRBV5-4 to TRBJ1-2; TRBD1 fits 9 bases in the junction. This TCR was sampled from a woman aged 50 to 60 who had recovered from COVID-19. Sequences were obtained from PBMCs or T cells enriched from blood (not recorded which). The bases read TGTGCCAGCAGCCCCACAGGGGGCATTGGCTACACCTTC. Its translation is CASSPTGGIGYTF.